The T cell receptor beta chain described here comes from a study of vaccination effects on CD4 cells after COVID-19 (dated by TCRdb to 2021 to 2024). A note on the overall study: Each participant received two doses of an mRNA SARS-CoV-2 vaccine, either BNT162b2 or mRNA-1273. SARS-CoV-2 spike-specific CD4+ TCR repertoires were compared before and after mRNA vaccination in COVID-19 convalescent patients and in infection-naive vaccine recipients. A total of 10 COVID-19 convalescent patients and a handful of SARS-CoV-2-naive healthy vaccine recipients were included in the full study. The Oncomine TCR Beta short-read assay on an Illumina iSeq 100 was used to sequence cultures from other donors in the study. Overall study outcomes, separate from this receptor: The study was limited by a small number of convalescent patients, and early post-infection timepoints were lacking. In healthy vaccine recipients, vaccine-induced clones were almost all SARS-CoV-2 mono-reactive, with only 1 of 255 cross-reactive with common cold coronaviruses. Both infection-induced and vaccine-induced clones contracted markedly at late post-vaccination timepoints, which is consistent with waning T cell responses.

A remark on this clone: It lacks a known antigen. Base qualities were left out, and no much larger clone turns up one base away.

In the ViraFEST assay, PBMC were stimulated with viral peptide pools, and antigen-specific CD4+ T cell clonotypes were then identified by expansion using TCR sequencing. After around 10 days of culture, CD4+ T cells were isolated with the EasySep CD4+ T cell isolation kit. Negative nucleocapsid antibody results before and after vaccination confirmed that the healthy vaccine recipients had no prior SARS-CoV-2 infection. Roughly 2 million PBMC per well were cultured in IMDM with about 4.6% human AB serum, roughly 10 IU/ml IL-2 and gentamicin, plus 10 ug/ml peptides. On days 3 and 7, half of the culture medium was replaced with fresh IL-2-containing medium. Unless otherwise noted, each peptide stimulation condition was cultured in triplicate wells. Using Ficoll-Paque Plus gradient centrifugation, PBMC were separated from whole blood and then either used fresh or cryopreserved at -140C. The overlapping peptide pools covered the spike proteins of SARS-CoV-2 as well as those of the common cold coronaviruses HCoV-NL63, HCoV-OC43 and HCoV-229E. The QIAamp micro DNA kit was used to extract genomic DNA from the cultured CD4+ T cells.

Library preparation used the immunoSEQ multiplex PCR assay. DNA from the cultured, isolated CD4+ T cells was subjected to TCR beta CDR3 sequencing. The authors' pipeline ran thus. Non-productive TCR sequences were discarded, and reads were trimmed to the CDR3 region, with only CDR3s of 7 or more amino acids retained. The MANAFEST web app was used to pick out antigen-specific clonotypes by comparing their expansion in peptide wells with that in reference cultures. Positive clones required FDR<0.05 expansion versus reference and all other wells, odds ratio above 5, and frequency above 0.1% in two replicate wells. Cross-reactive clonotypes were defined as significantly expanded in SARS-CoV-2 spike wells and in at least one common cold coronavirus spike condition. Using the stringdist R package, CDR3 similarity was measured by Levenshtein distance, and unrooted trees were constructed with ape in R 3.6.1. TCRdb re-hosts the immuneACCESS table, in-frame sequences only. Its copies lack some clones; in the studies checked, an unresolved V gene accounts for under half of them, and the cause for the rest is not known. V and J calls and clone size are copied from that table; D and trimming were computed from the DNA. In all, the sample holds tens of thousands of clones, and over 65% of those were seen once. The top ten clonotypes cover roughly 4% of the sample.

V loses 0 bases of germline sequence and J loses 4 bases, and the interval between the two ends is 13 bases. Including cysteine and phenylalanine, the CDR3 has 16 amino acids. Only the CDR3 portion is preserved as DNA: 48 bases, with reading frame beginning at the first base. Taken from the germline V gene, the CDR1 and CDR2 loops are SGHRS and YFSETQ. The sequence was obtained from a human donor who received a COVID-19 vaccine. This sample comprised CD4+ T cells from PBMCs cultured with HCoV-OC43 spike peptides, obtained before COVID-19 vaccination. The sample's cell subset or site label is to be understood as: HCoV-OC43 spike overlapping peptide pool stimulation. This chain is built from TRBV5-1 and TRBJ2-2; 6 matching bases give a weak D call of TRBD2. The CDR3 region reads CASSLAGGRSTGELFF. The nucleotides are TGCGCCAGCAGCTTGGCCGGGGGTAGAAGCACCGGGGAGCTGTTTTTT.